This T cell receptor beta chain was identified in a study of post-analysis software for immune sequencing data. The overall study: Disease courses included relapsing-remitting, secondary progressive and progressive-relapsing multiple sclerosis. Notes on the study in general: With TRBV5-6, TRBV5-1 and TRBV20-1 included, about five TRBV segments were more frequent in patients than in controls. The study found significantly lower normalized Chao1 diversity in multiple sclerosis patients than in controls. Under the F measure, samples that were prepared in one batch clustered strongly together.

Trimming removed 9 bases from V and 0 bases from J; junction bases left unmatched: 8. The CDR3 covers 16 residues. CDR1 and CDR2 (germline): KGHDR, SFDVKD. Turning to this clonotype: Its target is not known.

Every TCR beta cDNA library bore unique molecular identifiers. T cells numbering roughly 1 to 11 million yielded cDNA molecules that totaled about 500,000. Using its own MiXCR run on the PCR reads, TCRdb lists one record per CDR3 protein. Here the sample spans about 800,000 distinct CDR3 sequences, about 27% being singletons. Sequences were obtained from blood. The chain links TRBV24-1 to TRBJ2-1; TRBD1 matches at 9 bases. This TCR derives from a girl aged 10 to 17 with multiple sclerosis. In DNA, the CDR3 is TGTGCCACCGGGGACAGGGCAAGTTCCTCCTACAATGAGCAGTTCTTC. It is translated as CATGDRASSSYNEQFF.